One sample yielded the 30 T cell receptor beta chains listed below, sequenced in a study of regulatory T cells in long-lasting Graves disease. Building the TCR beta libraries relied on iRepertoire HTBI primers, and CDR3 regions underwent Arm-PCR. MiXCR, run by TCRdb on the multiplex PCR reads, gives a single entry per CDR3 protein. The sample lists about 310,000 distinct CDR3 sequences; 22% were seen once. Time point noted: persistent/refractory GD, antithyroid drugs over 5 years with positive TRAb. From RNA extracted from PBMCs, the TCR library was made. Source: peripheral blood mononuclear cells (PBMCs), taken when the disease was refractory, from a patient treated with antithyroid drugs. Receptor source: a female donor with Graves disease.

This clonotype was counted only a few times. The V gene is TRBV4-3, the J gene TRBJ2-1; 9 nucleotides match TRBD2. The germline gives CDR1 LGHNA, CDR2 YSLEER. Trimming took 0 bases from V and 10 from J; bases not matched to a gene: 16. This CDR3 region has 18 residues. The CDR3 is CASSQDSVASGNFWEQFF. Written as DNA, the CDR3 is TGCGCCAGCAGCCAAGATAGCGTCGCTAGCGGGAACTTTTGGGAGCAGTTCTTC.

The chain is built from TRBV7-8 and TRBJ1-2; D is possibly TRBD1 (6 bases). The CDR3 consists of 15 residues. Between the trimmed V and J ends, which lost 3 bases and 0 bases, there was a span of 11 bases. Germline V CDR1 and CDR2: SGHVS, FQNEAQ. CDR3 nucleotide sequence: TGTGCCAGCAGCTTTAGCGGGACAACTAACTATGGCTACACCTTC. It is translated as CASSFSGTTNYGYTF.

The chain has TRBV6-1 and TRBJ1-5, with 8 bases identical to TRBD1. The trim removed 5 bases at V and 0 bases at J, leaving 3 bases unmatched. This CDR3 spans 15 amino acids. Looked up from germline, CDR1 is MNHNS and CDR2 is SASEGT. The DNA of the CDR3 is TGTGCCAGCAGTCGGGACAGGACTAGCAATCAGCCCCAGCATTTT. Amino acids: CASSRDRTSNQPQHF.

This clonotype was detected only a few times. V gene TRBV5-1 combines with J gene TRBJ2-7; D remains ambiguous. CDR1 and CDR2 from the germline V gene are SGHRS and YFSETQ. The CDR3 runs 16 residues. Trimming shortened V by 0 bases and J by 2 bases, and 15 bases separated the two germline ends. CDR3 residues: CASSLGPPDLPYEQYF. The CDR3 nucleotides read TGCGCCAGCAGCTTGGGCCCACCCGACCTACCCTACGAGCAGTACTTC.

The rearrangement uses TRBV7-3 and TRBJ2-7; the D gene is possibly TRBD1 (5 bases). V was trimmed by 0 bases and J by 6 bases, leaving 12 bases between them. Per the germline V gene, CDR1 is SGHTA and CDR2 is FQGTGA. This CDR3 comprises 14 residues. The CDR3 spells CASSLTKDTSEQYF. For the CDR3, the DNA is TGTGCCAGCAGCTTAACGAAGGACACGTCCGAGCAGTACTTC.

This clonotype was seen only a few times. This chain connects TRBV28 to TRBJ2-4; D is undetermined. Germline values: CDR1 MDHEN, CDR2 SYDVKM. This CDR3 is 15 amino acids long. Deletions cut 4 bases from V and 3 bases from J, with 13 bases between. CDR3 sequence reads: CASSSRGLGKNIQYF. The DNA for the CDR3 is TGTGCCAGCAGTTCCCGTGGGCTAGGCAAAAACATTCAGTACTTC.

This clonotype occurred a few times. The rearrangement links TRBV11-2 to TRBJ1-3; no firm D call. CDR3 length: 13 residues. Germline CDR1 and CDR2: SGHAT and FQNNGV. Trimming removed 5 bases from V and 3 bases from J, with 8 bases in between. The chain's CDR3 is CASSPPNGNTIYF. DNA of the CDR3: TGTGCCAGCAGCCCCCCCAATGGAAACACCATATATTTT.

The V call is TRBV9, the J call TRBJ1-1, with TRBD1 as a possible D gene (6 bases). The V gene lost 0 bases and the J gene lost 5 bases, with 14 bases spanning the gap. CDR3 size: 15 residues. Germline-derived CDR1 and CDR2 are SGDLS and YYNGEE. The CDR3 sequence is CASSVGGGVGTEAFF. Written as DNA, the CDR3 is TGTGCCAGCAGCGTAGGTGGGGGCGTGGGTACTGAAGCTTTCTTT.

This clonotype has more than one count but fewer than ten. This sequence joins TRBV3-1 and TRBJ2-1, with D unclear. The V gene's germline CDR1 is LGHDT and CDR2 YNNKEL (reference sequence). This CDR3 region has 11 residues. Between the trimmed V and J ends, which lost 1 base and 9 bases, there was a span of 4 bases. CDR3 nucleotides: TGTGCCAGCAGCCAAGCCAGTGAGCAGTTCTTC. Translated: CASSQASEQFF.

This clonotype has a count of ten or more. The rearrangement links TRBV30 to TRBJ1-1; D possibly corresponds to TRBD1 (5 bases). This CDR3 spans 13 amino acids. Trimming took off 0 bases at V and 7 bases at J, with 12 bases between the two ends. Germline lookup yields CDR1 GTSNPN and CDR2 SVGIG (reference sequence). In nucleotides, the CDR3 is TGTGCCTGGAGTGTGGGGCAGGGTAATGAAGCTTTCTTT. Translating gives CAWSVGQGNEAFF.

This clonotype has a count of ten or more. The genes are TRBV29-1 and TRBJ2-2, with D hard to call. The CDR3 is 13 amino acids. Trimming removed 7 bases at V and 2 bases at J, with 11 bases between. The V gene's germline CDR1 is SQVTM and CDR2 ANQGSEA. DNA of the CDR3: TGCAGCGCCGAAGGACCCAACACCGGGGAGCTGTTTTTT. It is translated as CSAEGPNTGELFF.

At least ten counts were recorded for this clonotype. The V call is TRBV11-2, the J call TRBJ2-4; D ambiguous. The CDR3 has 15 residues. Germline-derived CDR1 and CDR2 are SGHAT and FQNNGV. Between the trimmed V and J ends, which lost 0 bases and 7 bases, there was a span of 13 bases. CDR3 nucleotide sequence: TGTGCCAGCAGCTTAGACGTCAGTTCGGGTAACATTCAGTACTTC. Amino acid sequence: CASSLDVSSGNIQYF.

In its sample, this clonotype was seen many times. The rearrangement uses TRBV28 and TRBJ2-5; no clear D gene. The length of the CDR3 is 13 residues. Germline V gene sequence: CDR1 MDHEN, CDR2 SYDVKM. V lost 6 bases and J 1 base, leaving 9 bases between the germline ends. The CDR3 is CASRRQIQETQYF. DNA of the CDR3: TGTGCCAGCAGGCGCCAAATCCAAGAGACCCAGTACTTC.

The rearrangement uses TRBV5-1 and TRBJ1-2; D remains ambiguous. The germline V gene has CDR1 SGHRS and CDR2 YFSETQ. V lost 0 bases, J lost 5 bases, and 8 bases lay in between. This CDR3 is 13 amino acids long. CDR3 residues: CASSLGAQYGYTF. For the CDR3, the DNA is TGCGCCAGCAGCTTGGGAGCCCAGTATGGCTACACCTTC.

The chain employs TRBV14 and TRBJ2-7, with 12 bases identical to TRBD2. This CDR3 has 21 amino acids. Germline CDR1 is SGHDN and CDR2 is FVKESK. V shed 4 bases, J shed 10 bases, and the junction held 29 bases outside the gene matches. The CDR3 protein is CASSRTSGTSGSPTYLGAQYF. The CDR3 DNA reads as TGTGCCAGCAGCCGTACTAGCGGGACTAGCGGGTCCCCTACCTACCTGGGGGCACAGTACTTC.

The sample holds many counts of this clonotype. This rearrangement joins TRBV20-1 to TRBJ2-2; 9 nucleotides match TRBD2. The CDR3 is 17 residues long. Germline V CDR1 and CDR2: DFQATT, SNEGSKA (reference sequence). Trimming at V came to 3 bases and at J to 2 bases, leaving 10 bases not matched to a gene. The chain's CDR3 is CSARNLAGVDNTGELFF. CDR3 coding DNA: TGCAGTGCTAGGAACTTAGCGGGAGTTGATAACACCGGGGAGCTGTTTTTT.

The count of this clonotype is one. Given a much more abundant clone one base away, this may be a read error. This chain joins TRBV6-1 and TRBJ1-5, with a tentative D call TRBD1 (6 bases). Germline V gene data show CDR1 as MNHNS and CDR2 as SASEGT. The CDR3 is 15 amino acids. The CDR3 nucleotides read TGTGTCAGCAGTCTGCCGACAGGTTACAATAGGCCCCAGCATTTT. It encodes CVSSLPTGYNRPQHF.

V and J are TRBV5-1 and TRBJ1-6; 7 nucleotides match TRBD1. J gave up 6 bases and V 3 bases, and 9 bases lay outside the gene matches. Germline V gene lookup returns CDR1 SGHRS and CDR2 YFSETQ. This CDR3 has 16 amino acids. The CDR3 DNA reads as TGCGCCAGCAGCTGGACACCCGCAGGGGGTAATTCACCCCTCCACTTT. As protein: CASSWTPAGGNSPLHF.

This clonotype was recorded at least ten times. V usage is TRBV28 and J usage is TRBJ2-5; possible D gene TRBD2, 6 bases. The CDR3 covers 14 residues. Germline assignment: CDR1 MDHEN and CDR2 SYDVKM. Trimming removed 6 bases from V and 0 bases from J, with 11 bases in between. The CDR3 here is CASRIRDYQETQYF. The CDR3 DNA sequence: TGTGCCAGCAGAATCCGGGACTACCAAGAGACCCAGTACTTC. Combining the CDR3 with reference TRBV28 and TRBJ2-5 gives the whole variable domain DVKVTQSSRYLVKRTGEKVFLECVQDMDHENMFWYRQDPGLGLRLIYFSYDVKMKEKGDIPEGYSVSREKKERFSLILESASTNQTSMYLCASRIRDYQETQYFGPGTRLLVL.

In this sample, this clonotype turned up a few times. The chain combines TRBV19 with TRBJ1-1; D uncertain. The germline CDR1 and CDR2 sequences are LNHDA and SQIVND (reference sequence). The CDR3 sequence is 11 residues long. Trimming cost V 9 bases and J 5 bases, with 10 bases left between them. CDR3 loop: CASRVYTEAFF. Written as DNA, the CDR3 is TGTGCCAGCAGAGTTTATACTGAAGCTTTCTTT.

The rearrangement uses TRBV25-1 and TRBJ2-7; no clear D gene. V lost 7 bases, J lost 0 bases, and 10 bases lay in between. Germline V CDR1 and CDR2: MGHDK, SYGVNS. This CDR3 has 13 amino acids. CDR3 protein: CASTDTFSYEQYF. The CDR3 region has the DNA TGTGCCAGCACCGACACCTTCTCCTACGAGCAGTACTTC.

This clonotype was picked up a small number of times. V gene TRBV10-1 combines with J gene TRBJ2-5; 8 bases line up with TRBD1. V gave up 8 bases and J gave up 4 bases; unmatched junction bases: 15. The CDR3 runs to 16 residues. Germline values: CDR1 WNHNN, CDR2 SYGVQD (reference sequence). CDR3 DNA: TGCGCCAGCTCCGTGAACGTTGGGACAGGTCGAGAGACCCAGTACTTC. Translated, it gives CASSVNVGTGRETQYF.

This clonotype was detected ten times or more. J is TRBJ2-2 and V is TRBV7-2; TRBD2 might be the D (5 bases). V dropped 1 base and J dropped 6 bases, with 12 bases sitting between them. The length of the CDR3 is 15 residues. CDR1 and CDR2 (germline): SGHTA, FQGNSA. The CDR3 reads CASSLDGRWPGELFF. The CDR3 bases are TGTGCCAGCAGCTTAGATGGGAGATGGCCCGGGGAGCTGTTTTTT.

The CDR3 region has the DNA TGTGCCAGCAGACTCACAGGGCCCACCGGCTTAAAAGCCAAAAACATTCAGTACTTC. Amino acids: CASRLTGPTGLKAKNIQYF. The genes are TRBV6-2 or TRBV6-3 and TRBJ2-4, with D tentatively TRBD1 (6 bases). Germline assignment: CDR1 MNHEY and CDR2 SVGEGT. Deletions cut 6 bases from V and 0 bases from J, with 24 bases between. CDR3 size: 19 residues.

This clonotype has ten or more counts. V gene TRBV11-2 combines with J gene TRBJ2-7; 10 bases are shared with TRBD1. This CDR3 is 14 amino acids long. V lost 1 base and J lost 7; bases outside the gene matches: 4. In germline, CDR1 is SGHAT, CDR2 FQNNGV. The CDR3 spells CASSLGQGAREQYF. The CDR3 coding sequence is TGTGCCAGCAGCTTAGGACAGGGGGCGCGGGAGCAGTACTTC.

This clonotype has at least ten counts. The chain combines TRBV2 with TRBJ2-7, with 10 bases fitting TRBD1. Looked up from germline, CDR1 is SNHLY and CDR2 is FYNNEI. V dropped 8 bases and J dropped 5; count of bases not matched to a gene: 6. This CDR3 contains 13 residues. The DNA of the CDR3 is TGTGCCAGCCAGACAGGGGGCTGGCACGAGCAGTACTTC. Amino acids: CASQTGGWHEQYF.

This clonotype was recorded a few times. Possible read error: a much larger clone is one base away. The chain uses TRBV7-2 and TRBJ1-2, with D possibly matching TRBD1 (5 bases). The CDR3 loop spans 14 amino acids. V lost 2 bases and J lost 7, with 14 bases in between. Germline values: CDR1 SGHTA, CDR2 FQGNSA. In DNA form, the CDR3 reads TGTGCCAGCAGCTTAAAGCAGTGGGACTGTGGCTACACCTTC. As protein: CASSLKQWDCGYTF.

V is TRBV14 and J is TRBJ2-7; TRBD1 might be the D (5 bases). The ends were cut back, 5 bases at V and 5 bases at J, with 19 bases in the middle. The CDR3 extends over 15 amino acids. Germline V lookup: CDR1 SGHDN, CDR2 FVKESK. The CDR3 spells CASSKQEQGSHEQYF. In DNA form, the CDR3 reads TGTGCCAGCAGCAAACAAGAGCAGGGTTCCCACGAGCAGTACTTC.

This clonotype was seen a few times. V gene TRBV3-1 combines with J gene TRBJ2-7; D possibly uses TRBD1 or TRBD2 (5 bases each). CDR1 is LGHDT, CDR2 YNNKEL, per germline (reference sequence). The CDR3 sequence is 15 residues long. V shed 1 base and J shed 3 bases, with 13 bases lying between them. The CDR3 DNA reads as TGTGCCAGCAGCCAAGTGGGGGACGGCGGCTACGAGCAGTACTTC. Translation: CASSQVGDGGYEQYF.

This clonotype was picked up a small number of times. V is TRBV19 and J is TRBJ1-1, with 9 positions matching TRBD1. Looked up from germline, CDR1 is LNHDA and CDR2 is SQIVND (reference sequence). This CDR3 region has 16 residues. V gave up 4 bases and J gave up 2 bases; unmatched junction bases: 8. CDR3 DNA sequence: TGTGCCAGTAGTAGGATACCGGGACAGGGAAACACTGAAGCTTTCTTT. The encoded protein is CASSRIPGQGNTEAFF.